A single sample gave rise to the 10 T cell receptor beta chains below, sequenced in a study of T cell responses to AZD1222 COVID-19 vaccine (dated by TCRdb to the early 2020s). The library was prepared using the immunoSEQ multiplex PCR assay. TCRdb stores this immuneACCESS table with in-frame sequences only. Part of the clones is absent; in the studies checked, under half of the shortfall reflects unresolved V genes, and no reason is known for the rest. The sample includes over 100,000 clones, with approximately 88% observed a single time. Roughly 3.6% of the sample lies in the top ten. The time point label on this specimen signifies: baseline before first vaccination. The starting material was peripheral blood, obtained on day 0 of AZD1222 vaccination. The source of these receptors is an adult in good health.

This clone was observed once. The CDR3 loop reads CASSYPVRQGEGKRQPQHF. The CDR3 DNA is TGTGCCAGCAGTTACCCCGTGCGACAGGGGGAAGGGAAGCGTCAGCCCCAGCATTTT. J is TRBJ1-5 and V is TRBV6-8; 9 bases are shared with TRBD1. This CDR3 region has 19 residues. After removal of 2 bases from V and 6 bases from J, the junction contained 17 bases not matched to a gene. The germline CDR1 and CDR2 sequences are MNHGY and SAAAGT.

The chain carries TRBV19 and TRBJ2-7, with D tentatively TRBD1 or TRBD2 (5 bases each). The germline CDR1 and CDR2 sequences are LNHDA and SQIVND (reference sequence). V lost 4 bases, J lost 1 base, and 14 bases lay in between. The CDR3 spans 15 residues. The CDR3 loop reads CASSKWDGTSYEQYF. The CDR3 DNA reads TGTGCCAGTAGTAAATGGGACGGCACGTCCTACGAGCAGTACTTC.

The V call is TRBV5-8, the J call TRBJ2-2; the D gene could be TRBD1 or TRBD2 (5 bases each). V lost 4 bases to trimming and J lost 2 bases, with 12 bases between them. The CDR3 consists of 15 residues. Germline values: CDR1 SGHTS, CDR2 YDEGEE. Written as DNA, the CDR3 is TGTGCCAGCAGCCGGTCGGGACCCAACACCGGGGAGCTGTTTTTT. This sequence encodes CASSRSGPNTGELFF.

V and J are TRBV11-2 and TRBJ1-1; 7 bases are shared with TRBD1. This CDR3 has 15 residues. Germline V gives CDR1 SGHAT, CDR2 FQNNGV. J was trimmed by 0 bases and V by 2 bases; bases with no gene match: 3. The DNA of the CDR3 is TGTGCCAGCAGCTTAACAGGGGCCCTGAACACTGAAGCTTTCTTT. Encoded protein: CASSLTGALNTEAFF.

V gene TRBV10-3 combines with J gene TRBJ1-1; D might be TRBD1 (6 bases). The germline V gene encodes CDR1 ENHRY and CDR2 SYGVKD. Trimming pared 0 bases from V and 8 bases from J, leaving 13 bases between. The CDR3 consists of 14 residues. This CDR3 is CAISESTGRLEAFF. CDR3 bases: TGTGCCATCAGTGAGTCGACAGGCCGGTTAGAAGCTTTCTTT.

V usage is TRBV28 and J usage is TRBJ1-1; possible D gene TRBD1, 6 bases. Germline-derived CDR1 and CDR2 are MDHEN and SYDVKM. The CDR3 extends over 13 amino acids. The ends were cut back, 6 bases at V and 8 bases at J, with 16 bases in the middle. The CDR3 loop reads CASSLGQRLEAFF. The CDR3 bases are TGTGCCAGCAGCCTAGGACAGAGACTGGAAGCTTTCTTT.

This chain joins TRBV11-1 and TRBJ1-1; possibly TRBD1 for D (5 bases). The CDR3 runs 13 residues. The V end lost 6 bases, the J end lost 0 bases, and 8 bases lay between the germline ends. Germline V lookup: CDR1 SGHAT, CDR2 FQDESV (reference sequence). This CDR3 is CASSRQLNTEAFF. In DNA form, the CDR3 reads TGTGCCAGCAGTAGACAGTTGAACACTGAAGCTTTCTTT. The full variable domain, in which reference TRBV11-1 and TRBJ1-1 provide the parts outside the CDR3, is EAEVAQSPRYKITEKSQAVAFWCDPISGHATLYWYRQILGQGPELLVQFQDESVVDDSQLPKDRFSAERLKGVDSTLKIQPAELGDSAMYLCASSRQLNTEAFFGQGTRLTVV.

The chain couples TRBV5-1 to TRBJ2-7, with 8 bases lining up with TRBD1. V was pared by 4 bases and J by 3 bases, with 15 bases of the junction left unmatched. The length of the CDR3 is 17 residues. Looked up from germline, CDR1 is SGHRS and CDR2 is YFSETQ. The CDR3 DNA reads TGCGCCAGCAGCAACCGACAGGGGAACCTCTACTACTACGAGCAGTACTTC. Encoded protein: CASSNRQGNLYYYEQYF.

The chain uses TRBV6-5 and TRBJ1-1; perhaps TRBD1 as D (5 bases). The CDR3 has 15 amino acids. The V and J ends lost 3 bases and 0 bases respectively, with 11 bases between them. Germline values: CDR1 MNHEY, CDR2 SVGAGI. For the CDR3, the DNA is TGTGCCAGCAGTTATGGGGGGAGGCTGAACACTGAAGCTTTCTTT. Translated: CASSYGGRLNTEAFF.

The rearrangement links TRBV5-3 to TRBJ1-5, with D maybe TRBD1 (5 bases). TRBV5-3 is known as an ORF, though its function is uncertain. Trimming took off 4 bases at V and 0 bases at J, with 26 bases between the two ends. This CDR3 has 20 residues. CDR3 sequence: CARSHRDPDSPKDSNQPQHF. CDR3 DNA sequence: TGTGCCAGAAGCCACCGGGACCCAGACTCACCGAAAGATAGCAATCAGCCCCAGCATTTT.